The 17 T cell receptor beta chains presented below share a single source sample, sequenced in a study of OX40 agonist ivuxolimab in advanced cancers. Only in-frame clones appear in the TCRdb table, and some are missing; sequencing was by immunoSEQ multiplex PCR. The table has about 20,000 clones, 80% to 85% seen once. The sample in question was CD4+ or CD8+ T cells sorted from blood, obtained in a trial of the OX40 agonist ivuxolimab. These receptor sequences come from an adult with an advanced solid tumor such as melanoma, head and neck, liver or kidney cancer.

The V call is TRBV5-6, the J call TRBJ2-5, with 8 bases lining up with TRBD2. V trimming: 0 bases; J trimming: 5 bases; junction bases outside the gene matches: 9. This CDR3 contains 16 residues. The V gene's germline CDR1 is SGHDT and CDR2 YYEEEE. The CDR3, as DNA: TGTGCCAGCAGCTTGGAGGCCCGGGGGGGAGAGGAGACCCAGTACTTC. Translation gives CASSLEARGGEETQYF.

This chain joins TRBV5-1 and TRBJ2-5, with 11 nucleotides matching TRBD1. CDR3 length equals 15 residues. Per the germline V gene, CDR1 is SGHRS and CDR2 is YFSETQ. After removal of 3 bases from V and 2 bases from J, the junction contained 3 bases not matched to a gene. CDR3 protein: CASSWTGGIQETQYF. The DNA for the CDR3 is TGCGCCAGCAGCTGGACAGGGGGCATTCAAGAGACCCAGTACTTC.

The rearrangement joins TRBV4-3 to TRBJ2-2; D remains unclear. Germline lookup yields CDR1 LGHNA and CDR2 YSLEER. The CDR3 runs to 15 residues. V was shortened by 4 bases and J by 2 bases, with 11 bases between the two germline ends. CDR3 loop: CASSRRNLNTGELFF. CDR3 coding DNA: TGCGCCAGCAGCCGCCGAAACCTTAACACCGGGGAGCTGTTTTTT.

The V and J genes are TRBV11-3 and TRBJ2-7; tentative D call: TRBD2 (6 bases). The V end was cut by 0 bases, the J end by 5 bases, with 8 bases between. CDR1 is SGHNT, CDR2 YENEEA, per germline. The CDR3 runs to 13 residues. CDR3 sequence: CASSLERGDEQYF. The CDR3 nucleotides read TGTGCCAGCAGCTTAGAACGCGGGGACGAGCAGTACTTC. The whole variable domain, filled in from reference TRBV11-3 and TRBJ2-7, reads EAGVVQSPRYKIIEKKQPVAFWCNPISGHNTLYWYLQNLGQGPELLIRYENEEAVDDSQLPKDRFSAERLKGVDSTLKIQPAELGDSAVYLCASSLERGDEQYFGPGTRLTVT.

This chain connects TRBV6-1 to TRBJ1-2; D remains unclear. Germline lookup yields CDR1 MNHNS and CDR2 SASEGT. This CDR3 has 12 residues. Trimming pared 6 bases from V and 1 base from J, leaving 6 bases between. CDR3 coding DNA: TGTGCCAGCAGCCCCAATAACTATGGCTACACCTTC. Its protein is CASSPNNYGYTF.

This chain joins TRBV10-3 and TRBJ2-3; 11 bases match TRBD2. Germline trimming cut 5 bases from V and 4 bases from J; bases unmatched to any gene: 14. The CDR3 contains 18 residues. Germline V gene sequence: CDR1 ENHRY, CDR2 SYGVKD. DNA for the CDR3: TGTGCCATCAGTACCGGGACTAGCGGCAATGCGATTGCAGATACGCAGTATTTT. This codes for CAISTGTSGNAIADTQYF.

J is TRBJ2-1 and V is TRBV6-6; possible D gene TRBD1, 5 bases. Trimming cost V 3 bases and J 6 bases, with 9 bases left between them. The germline CDR1 and CDR2 sequences are MNHNY and SVGAGI (reference sequence). This CDR3 is built from 13 residues. This chain's CDR3 is CASSYTGFNEQFF. The DNA of the CDR3 is TGTGCCAGCAGTTATACAGGATTCAATGAGCAGTTCTTC.

CDR3 residues: CASSAPVPVPNEQFF. CDR3 DNA sequence: TGTGCCAGCAGCGCTCCGGTACCTGTGCCGAATGAGCAGTTCTTC. The chain joins TRBV11-2 to TRBJ2-1; no definite D call. This CDR3 is built from 15 residues. Germline values: CDR1 SGHAT, CDR2 FQNNGV. With 5 bases removed from V and 7 bases from J, the gap between germline ends came to 18 bases.

The gene calls are TRBV10-3 and TRBJ2-7; 11 nucleotides align to TRBD1. Trimming took 8 bases from V and 1 from J; bases not matched to a gene: 7. CDR3 size: 15 residues. Germline V CDR1 and CDR2: ENHRY, SYGVKD. CDR3 residues: CAIGQGARRSYEQYF. For the CDR3, the DNA is TGTGCCATCGGACAGGGGGCTCGTCGGTCCTACGAGCAGTACTTC.

The chain combines TRBV14 with TRBJ2-3, with 10 bases aligning to TRBD2. After removal of 4 bases from V and 11 bases from J, the junction contained 3 bases not matched to a gene. The CDR3 is 12 residues long. Germline V gene sequence: CDR1 SGHDN, CDR2 FVKESK. The CDR3: CASSPSGRGQYF. CDR3 sequence (DNA): TGTGCCAGCAGCCCTAGCGGGAGAGGGCAGTATTTT.

The chain has TRBV5-6 and TRBJ2-6, with D unresolved. V lost 3 bases and J lost 0, with 13 bases in between. This CDR3 contains 17 residues. From germline, CDR1 is SGHDT and CDR2 YYEEEE. Here the CDR3 reads CASSSGWVHSGANVLTF. The CDR3 DNA reads as TGTGCCAGCAGCTCTGGGTGGGTTCACTCTGGGGCCAACGTCCTGACTTTC.

A word on this clone: The same CDR3 arises from other DNA sequences in this sample as well. The chain has TRBV5-1 and TRBJ2-5; D is unresolved. CDR1 is SGHRS and CDR2 is YFSETQ in the germline V gene. The CDR3 totals 11 residues. Trimming took 5 bases from V and 4 from J, leaving 6 bases between them. DNA of the CDR3: TGCGCCAGCAGGGGCGGAGAGACCCAGTACTTC. This translates into CASRGGETQYF.

A few counts support this clone. This chain uses TRBV5-4 with TRBJ2-5, with 7 bases lining up with TRBD1. Unmatched junction bases numbered 4, after V lost 3 bases and J lost 5 bases. The CDR3 has 13 residues. The germline CDR1 and CDR2 sequences are SGHNT and YYREEE (reference sequence). CDR3: CASSSRGMETQYF. In DNA form, the CDR3 reads TGTGCCAGCAGCTCCAGGGGGATGGAGACCCAGTACTTC.

V and J are TRBV19 and TRBJ2-2; D unresolved. V was shortened by 6 bases and J by 6 bases, with 8 bases between the two germline ends. The CDR3 extends over 12 amino acids. Germline CDR1 is LNHDA and CDR2 is SQIVND (reference sequence). The CDR3 loop is CASRENAGELFF. The CDR3 DNA reads TGTGCCAGTAGGGAGAATGCCGGGGAGCTGTTTTTT.

The rearrangement joins TRBV2 to TRBJ2-2; tentatively, D is TRBD1 (6 bases). The V gene lost 8 bases and the J gene lost 1 base, with 11 bases spanning the gap. CDR3 size: 14 residues. CDR1 and CDR2 (germline): SNHLY, FYNNEI. The CDR3 sequence is CASQEQGNTGELFF. For the CDR3, the DNA is TGTGCCAGCCAGGAACAGGGGAACACCGGGGAGCTGTTTTTT.

This chain's CDR3 is CASSVGTAGNTIYF. The CDR3 coding sequence is TGTGCCAGCAGCGTCGGGACTGCTGGAAACACCATATATTTT. V and J are TRBV11-2 and TRBJ1-3, with D maybe TRBD1 (5 bases). V was trimmed by 5 bases and J by 2 bases, leaving 10 bases between them. Looked up from germline, CDR1 is SGHAT and CDR2 is FQNNGV. The CDR3 is 14 residues long.

This chain joins TRBV30 and TRBJ1-5, with TRBD1 identical over 7 bases. Germline V gene sequence: CDR1 GTSNPN, CDR2 SVGIG (reference sequence). V gave up 1 base and J gave up 1 base; unmatched junction bases: 4. This CDR3 comprises 15 residues. CDR3 nucleotides: TGTGCCTGGAGTGCCGCGACAGGGAGCAATCAGCCCCAGCATTTT. It translates to CAWSAATGSNQPQHF. The full variable domain, completed using reference TRBV30 and TRBJ1-5, is SQTIHQWPATLVQPVGSPLSLECTVEGTSNPNLYWYRQAAGRGLQLLFYSVGIGQISSEVPQNLSASRPQDRQFILSSKKLLLSDSGFYLCAWSAATGSNQPQHFGDGTRLSIL.